A single sample is the source of the 5 T cell receptor beta chains below, sequenced in a study of blood T cell repertoires in COVID-19. Method: immunoSEQ multiplex PCR; TCRdb's copy keeps in-frame clones and lacks some. Among 300,000 to 400,000 clones, more than 75% were seen once, and the ten largest hold roughly 8%. Sequencing was performed on peripheral blood. These receptors all stem from a woman in her forties or fifties who had recovered from COVID-19.

V is TRBV9 and J is TRBJ2-5; 12 bases are shared with TRBD2. The CDR3 sequence is 16 residues long. V shed 1 base and J 4 bases; nucleotides not matched to a gene: 5. From germline, CDR1 is SGDLS and CDR2 YYNGEE. CDR3 sequence (DNA): TGTGCCAGCAGCGTACAACCGACTAGCGGGGGAGAGACCCAGTACTTC. It codes for CASSVQPTSGGETQYF.

The chain couples TRBV11-2 to TRBJ1-6; tentatively, D is TRBD1 (5 bases). The germline CDR1 and CDR2 sequences are SGHAT and FQNNGV. V was cut by 0 bases and J by 9 bases, with 12 bases left in between. The CDR3 contains 15 residues. DNA of the CDR3: TGTGCCAGCAGCTTAGACAGGGCAGGGCGTTCACCCCTCCACTTT. It yields the protein CASSLDRAGRSPLHF.

The chain links TRBV25-1 to TRBJ2-5, with TRBD2 matching over 8 bases. The CDR3 consists of 15 residues. The germline V gene has CDR1 MGHDK and CDR2 SYGVNS. V shed 8 bases and J 5 bases; nucleotides not matched to a gene: 13. In DNA form, the CDR3 reads TGTGCCAGCGCACAACCCGGCCGGGGGGGGGAGACCCAGTACTTC. This gives the protein CASAQPGRGGETQYF.

This clone was counted between two and nine times. The rearrangement links TRBV6-5 to TRBJ1-4; D is perhaps TRBD1 (6 bases). The V end was cut by 6 bases, the J end by 8 bases, with 16 bases between. Germline CDR1 MNHEY, CDR2 SVGAGI. The CDR3 loop spans 14 amino acids. The CDR3 loop reads CASSPGHFGEKLFF. The CDR3 region has the DNA TGTGCCAGCAGCCCGGGACATTTCGGGGAAAAACTGTTTTTT.

This clone was counted a few times. The V call is TRBV5-4, the J call TRBJ2-1, with 8 bases fitting TRBD2. Germline V gene sequence: CDR1 SGHNT, CDR2 YYREEE (reference sequence). With V trimmed by 4 bases and J by 7 bases, 16 bases remained unmatched. There are 17 residues in the CDR3. The CDR3 coding sequence is TGTGCCAGCAGCCCGGCCGCGGGAGCGGGGGTAATAAATGAGCAGTTCTTC. Protein sequence: CASSPAAGAGVINEQFF.